This T cell receptor beta chain was sequenced for a study of metastatic and nonmetastatic thyroid tumors (dated by TCRdb to 2019 to 2021). About the full investigation: For patients with malignant and with benign thyroid disease, the researchers compared repertoires between peripheral blood samples and tumor or nodule tissue samples. Here is what the overall study found, with its caveats: In both blood and tumor samples, TCR beta diversity was reported to be significantly higher in malignant tumors than in benign nodules.

No treatment had been received by any patient before thyroid surgery. Using T-cell receptor beta sequencing, the researchers looked back retrospectively at clinical samples from patients, gathered between about 2012 and 2019. This clone came up many times. Its antigen is still unknown. No base-level quality is on record; no much larger clone is a single base apart. Preparation of the library involved PCR. The instrument given in TCRdb is Illumina HiSeq 4000. High-throughput sequencing was used to profile the TCR beta-chain CDR3 region of each patient. The published analysis was carried out like this. The researchers built a classifier to tell apart papillary thyroid cancer patients with distant metastasis, based on CDR3 differences among clinicopathological groups. The Shannon index was used to measure repertoire diversity, and the Morisita-Horn index was used to measure how similar tumor and blood repertoires were. The public sequencing data were trimmed at Q25 with fastp and processed into clonotypes with MiXCR by TCRdb, which kept only in-frame beta chains. Here the V and J calls rest on TCRdb's processing, not on the authors' analysis. Present in this sample are tens of thousands of clones, 13% of which were seen just once. Roughly 13% of the sample is in the top ten clones.

V loses 3 bases, J loses 4 bases, and the germline ends lie 13 bases apart. From the germline V gene (reference sequence), CDR1 is LGHDT and CDR2 is YNNKEL. Inclusive of the bounding cysteine and phenylalanine, the CDR3 is 14 residues long. CDR3 DNA is the only sequence kept; it has 42 bases, read in frame from the first base. The sample taken for sequencing was blood. The receptor's source is a female donor with papillary thyroid cancer or a benign thyroid nodule (not recorded which). Some clones in this sample may be carry-over from other donors' samples. The rearranged segments are TRBV3-1 and TRBJ2-7; a tentative D call is TRBD1 (6 bases match). CDR3 sequence: CASSHYPRGYEQYF. The DNA is as follows: TGTGCCAGCAGCCATTATCCTAGGGGGTACGAGCAGTACTTC.